This TCR beta chain derives from a study of regulatory T cells in long-lasting Graves disease. The overall study: Prior antithyroid drug treatment in newly diagnosed Graves' patients lasted under 3 months.

Both iRepertoire HTBI primers and Arm-PCR of CDR3 regions were used to build the TCR beta libraries. MiXCR, applied by TCRdb to the multiplex PCR reads, yields one record per CDR3 protein. The profile shows roughly 420,000 distinct CDR3 sequences, around 17% of them singletons. This sample's time point: newly diagnosed GD, antithyroid drugs for less than 3 months. Isolated PBMC RNA provided the starting material for the TCR library. A nine-milliliter sample of peripheral blood was drawn into EDTA tubes. CDR1 SGHDT and CDR2 YYEEEE come from the germline V gene. The junction had 11 bases not matched to a gene; V was cut back by 3 bases and J by 5 bases. The CDR3 consists of 18 residues. Study results and limitations: Gene preferences differed: TRBV28, TRBJ1-2, TRBJ2-5 in persistent cases.

A word on this clonotype: Antigen: not known.

This sample was shared with a second study, whose subject was T cells in Graves' hyperthyroidism and ophthalmopathy.

Material: peripheral blood mononuclear cells (PBMCs), obtained at new diagnosis, from a patient treated with antithyroid drugs. This TCR derives from a young woman with Graves disease. The chain combines TRBV5-6 with TRBJ2-7; 16 bases agree with TRBD2. CDR3 sequence reads: CASSWGTSGRARKDEQYF. The CDR3 coding sequence is TGTGCCAGCAGCTGGGGGACTAGCGGGAGGGCCAGAAAGGACGAGCAGTACTTC.